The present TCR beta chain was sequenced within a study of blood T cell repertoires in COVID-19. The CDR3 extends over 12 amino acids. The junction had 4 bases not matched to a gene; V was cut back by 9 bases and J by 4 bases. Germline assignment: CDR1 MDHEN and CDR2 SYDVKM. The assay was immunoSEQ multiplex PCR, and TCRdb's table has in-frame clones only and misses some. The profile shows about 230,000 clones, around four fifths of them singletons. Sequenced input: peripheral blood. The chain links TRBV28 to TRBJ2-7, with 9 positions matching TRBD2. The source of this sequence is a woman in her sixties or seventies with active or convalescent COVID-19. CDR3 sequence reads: CASAGGLYEQYF. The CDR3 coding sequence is TGTGCCAGTGCGGGAGGGTTATACGAGCAGTACTTC.